Given below is one T cell receptor beta chain in context. MiXCR, run by TCRdb on the 5' RACE reads, gives a single entry per CDR3 protein. The sample yields approximately 67,000 distinct CDR3 sequences, roughly a sixth seen once. Trimming stripped 5 bases from V and 8 bases from J, with 13 bases between. Germline V CDR1 and CDR2: DFQATT, SNEGSKA (reference sequence). The CDR3 sequence is 12 residues long. This sample stems from a study of HIV-infected patients and healthy controls. The sample was CD4+ T cells from blood. V usage is TRBV20-1 and J usage is TRBJ2-1; TRBD2 might be the D (6 bases). This clonotype was obtained from a human donor in good health. CDR3 protein: CSAYRRDHEQFF. DNA of the CDR3: TGCAGTGCTTATCGGAGGGATCATGAGCAGTTCTTC.